The next 16 T cell receptor beta chains were all read from a single sample in a study of cytomegalovirus exposure and HLA in healthy donors. This PCR relied on a set of 60 Vbeta primers and 13 Jbeta primers. Measured with immunoSEQ multiplex PCR; TCRdb has only the in-frame clones, and not every one. The top ten clones hold 6.8% of a sample with under 150,000 clones, around 82% of them seen once. Sequencing input: PBMCs. These receptors were obtained from a man aged 35-49 years in good health and CMV-seropositive.

Here the CDR3 DNA reads TGTGCCAGCAGCCCGACAGGGGTCACCGGGGAGCTGTTTTTT. Residues: CASSPTGVTGELFF. The genes are TRBV7-6 and TRBJ2-2; TRBD1 aligns across 8 bases. V shed 5 bases and J 4 bases; nucleotides not matched to a gene: 3. This CDR3 region has 14 residues. CDR1 is SGHVS, CDR2 FNYEAQ, per germline.

The chain joins TRBV2 to TRBJ2-1; 8 bases are shared with TRBD2. The V segment lost 8 bases and the J segment 7 bases; nucleotides outside the gene matches: 13. The CDR3 has 15 amino acids. Germline CDR1 SNHLY, CDR2 FYNNEI. This CDR3 reads CASRPRSGGHNEQFF. The CDR3, as DNA: TGTGCCAGCCGCCCCCGGAGCGGGGGTCATAATGAGCAGTTCTTC.

The chain couples TRBV7-9 to TRBJ2-1, with 11 bases fitting TRBD2. There are 17 residues in the CDR3. The trim removed 5 bases at V and 3 bases at J, leaving 9 bases unmatched. CDR1 is SEHNR and CDR2 is FQNEAQ in the germline V gene (reference sequence). The CDR3 loop reads CASSSGEGLAVYNEQFF. The DNA of the CDR3 is TGTGCCAGCAGCAGCGGCGAGGGACTAGCGGTCTACAATGAGCAGTTCTTC.

The chain uses TRBV10-3 and TRBJ1-5, with D perhaps matching TRBD1 (5 bases). The germline V gene encodes CDR1 ENHRY and CDR2 SYGVKD. This CDR3 comprises 16 residues. V lost 0 bases and J 0 bases, leaving 9 bases between the germline ends. The CDR3 DNA sequence: TGTGCCATCAGTGAGTCGGGGCTTTATAGCAATCAGCCCCAGCATTTT. This encodes CAISESGLYSNQPQHF.

This clone was seen only a few times. The V call is TRBV7-6, the J call TRBJ1-6, with D uncertain. V lost 5 bases, J lost 10 bases, and 9 bases lay in between. From germline, CDR1 is SGHVS and CDR2 FNYEAQ. The CDR3 contains 12 residues. The CDR3 reads CASSTPPSPLHF. CDR3 nucleotides: TGTGCCAGCAGCACACCGCCCTCACCCCTCCACTTT.

The gene calls are TRBV2 and TRBJ1-5; 8 positions match TRBD1. CDR1 and CDR2 from the germline V gene are SNHLY and FYNNEI. This CDR3 has 14 amino acids. Trimming removed 5 bases from V and 1 base from J; junction bases left unmatched: 1. As DNA, the CDR3 is TGTGCCAGCAGTCGGACAGGGAGCAATCAGCCCCAGCATTTT. The encoded protein is CASSRTGSNQPQHF.

A note on this clone: This same CDR3 is encoded by further DNA sequences in the sample. This chain joins TRBV6-5 and TRBJ1-1; TRBD1 aligns across 8 bases. V was clipped by 6 bases and J by 2 bases; unmatched bases: 8. The germline CDR1 and CDR2 sequences are MNHEY and SVGAGI. The CDR3 contains 15 residues. CDR3 in amino acids: CASSTITGGNTEAFF. The CDR3 DNA reads as TGTGCCAGCAGCACAATCACAGGGGGAAACACTGAAGCTTTCTTT.

The rearrangement joins TRBV7-9 to TRBJ1-2, with D uncertain. This CDR3 region has 13 residues. The ends were cut back, 10 bases at V and 4 bases at J, with 16 bases in the middle. The germline gives CDR1 SEHNR, CDR2 FQNEAQ (reference sequence). The CDR3 sequence is CANDLPGSYGYTF. CDR3 in DNA: TGTGCCAACGACTTGCCCGGCTCCTATGGCTACACCTTC.

The rearrangement joins TRBV30 to TRBJ2-7, with D unclear. The V gene lost 3 bases and the J gene lost 0 bases, with 12 bases spanning the gap. This CDR3 is built from 14 residues. From germline, CDR1 is GTSNPN and CDR2 SVGIG (reference sequence). This chain's CDR3 is CAWRLAATSYEQYF. The CDR3 DNA is TGTGCCTGGAGGTTAGCAGCCACCTCCTACGAGCAGTACTTC.

This chain uses TRBV30 with TRBJ2-1; D not resolved. The germline V and J ends were trimmed by 2 bases and 0 bases, with 5 bases remaining between them. The CDR3 loop spans 13 amino acids. Germline CDR1 GTSNPN, CDR2 SVGIG (reference sequence). The CDR3, as DNA: TGTGCCTGGAGTTTAATCTCCTACAATGAGCAGTTCTTC. It encodes CAWSLISYNEQFF.

The chain joins TRBV7-9 to TRBJ1-1; tentative D call: TRBD1 (5 bases). Germline V gives CDR1 SEHNR, CDR2 FQNEAQ (reference sequence). The CDR3 length is 15 residues. V was clipped by 5 bases and J by 5 bases, with 18 bases between them. CDR3 in amino acids: CASSPRQGTGTEAFF. Here the CDR3 DNA reads TGTGCCAGCAGCCCGAGGCAGGGTACGGGTACTGAAGCTTTCTTT.

The chain employs TRBV7-9 and TRBJ2-7, with a tentative D call TRBD1 (5 bases). Germline-derived CDR1 and CDR2 are SEHNR and FQNEAQ (reference sequence). The CDR3 runs to 14 residues. Between the trimmed V and J ends, which lost 5 bases and 2 bases, there was a span of 13 bases. The CDR3 reads CASSPRQLTYEQYF. The CDR3 DNA is TGTGCCAGCAGCCCCCGACAGCTAACCTACGAGCAGTACTTC.

The table lists this clone with a few counts. The CDR3 DNA reads as TGTGCCACCAGCACAGGGATTACTGGAAACACCATATATTTT. Protein product: CATSTGITGNTIYF. V is TRBV6-1 and J is TRBJ1-3, with a weak D call TRBD1 (6 bases). V lost 10 bases to trimming and J lost 2 bases, with 15 bases between them. The CDR3 has 14 amino acids. From germline, CDR1 is MNHNS and CDR2 SASEGT.

This sequence joins TRBV30 and TRBJ2-2; the match to TRBD2 covers 7 bases. The germline V gene encodes CDR1 GTSNPN and CDR2 SVGIG (reference sequence). Unmatched junction bases numbered 3, after V lost 2 bases and J lost 3 bases. The CDR3 extends over 14 amino acids. For the CDR3, the DNA is TGTGCCTGGAGTTGGCTAGCGGACACCGGGGAGCTGTTTTTT. Translated: CAWSWLADTGELFF.

The chain employs TRBV13 and TRBJ2-5; 8 bases map to TRBD1. The V gene end was trimmed by 5 bases and the J gene end by 13 bases; junction bases not matched to a gene: 15. The CDR3 consists of 14 residues. Germline V gene data show CDR1 as PRHDT and CDR2 as FYEKMQ (reference sequence). The CDR3 nucleotides are TGTGCCAGCAGCGAACGCCCTCGGGACAGGAGGGTGTACTTC. It is translated as CASSERPRDRRVYF.

The chain couples TRBV4-1 to TRBJ1-6; D is ambiguous. Trimming took 3 bases from V and 9 from J, leaving 6 bases between them. The CDR3 covers 12 residues. From germline, CDR1 is MGHRA and CDR2 YSYEKL. This chain's CDR3 is CASSQLSSPLHF. In DNA form, the CDR3 reads TGCGCCAGCAGCCAGCTGAGTTCACCCCTCCACTTT.